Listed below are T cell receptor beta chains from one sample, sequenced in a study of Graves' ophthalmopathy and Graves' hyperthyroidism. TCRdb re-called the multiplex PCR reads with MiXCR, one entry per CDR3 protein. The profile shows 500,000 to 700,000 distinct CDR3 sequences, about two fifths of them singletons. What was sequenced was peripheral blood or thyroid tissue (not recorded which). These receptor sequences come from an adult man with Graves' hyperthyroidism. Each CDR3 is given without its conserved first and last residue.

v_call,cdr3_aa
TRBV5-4,ASSLAHDAGELF
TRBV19,ASSMRGRTTNQPQH
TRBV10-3,ASSSRTGDGNTIY
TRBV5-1,ASSLMTGGNQPQH
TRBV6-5,ASSPRQPRHGYT
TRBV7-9,ASSPGTGYNSPLH
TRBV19,ASSSARIMGYT
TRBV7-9,ASSPSYRSYEQY
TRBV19,ASSNPLGQSQETQY
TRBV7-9,ASSLMAVNTEAF
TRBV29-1,SGGPFYGYT
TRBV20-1,SARSTYNTEAF
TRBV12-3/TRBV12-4,ASSSTASGANVLT
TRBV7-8,ASALGTGFYEQY
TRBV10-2,ASSERTGITGELF
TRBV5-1,ASKDRTNTGELF
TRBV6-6,ASRGTGSSYNEQF
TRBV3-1,ASSSEDRGRLWEQY
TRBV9,ASSVGVQVDSPLH
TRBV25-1,ASSARVPGRVETQY
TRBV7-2,ASSLIKGAGFF
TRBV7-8,ASSFLGAGELF
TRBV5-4,ASSNGPQETQY
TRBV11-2,ASSLVGQGGIEAF
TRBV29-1,SLQGDYGYT
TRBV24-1,ATSDLGLGGDQETQY
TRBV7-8,ASSPELAYEQY
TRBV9,ASSVEWGELF
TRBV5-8,ASSLERRTNYGYT
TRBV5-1,ASSLVTGQRNTEAF
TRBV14,ASSSGTGAF
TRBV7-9,ASSLSVTSNTEAF
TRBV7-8,ASSLALGGNEQF
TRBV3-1,ASSHAAYEQY
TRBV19,ASRLREAGANVLT
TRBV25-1,ASSTPRTEQGSDTQY
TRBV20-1,SARDRLKNNEQY
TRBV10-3,ATGTSGGETYEQY
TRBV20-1,TAGLAPSTDTQY
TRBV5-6,ASSLWSRFSGNTIY
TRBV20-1,SALRLAGSSYEQY
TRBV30,AWSVRRGGNQPQH
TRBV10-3,AIRGQRRQETQC
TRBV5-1,ASSLARHTNTEAF
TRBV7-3,ASSSGGGGDEQF
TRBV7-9,ASRSDRGNEHNYGYT
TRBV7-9,ASSYAGSSSYEQY
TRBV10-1,ASSGGGLAENTGELF
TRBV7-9,ASSLGGPNEQF
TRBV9,ASSGGGGPNSPLH